This TCR beta chain derives from a study of blood T cell repertoires in COVID-19. Original methodology: Cell counts per sample came from amplifying reference gene primers. Libraries were prepared by immunoSEQ multiplex PCR; TCRdb keeps only in-frame clonotypes and omits some of them. V, J and clone size derive from that table, while D and trimming were established from the DNA sequence. The sample lists roughly 350,000 clones, approximately 87% occurring once. The V and J ends lost 8 bases and 2 bases, in that order; junction bases with no gene match: 5. The germline gives CDR1 SNHLY, CDR2 FYNNEI. CDR3 size: 13 residues. Seattle patient enrollment occurred during active infection, with longitudinal follow-up thereafter.

Sequenced sample: peripheral blood. The genes are TRBV2 and TRBJ1-2; 7 bases fit TRBD1. This TCR derives from a woman younger than 45 with COVID-19, enrolled during active disease. DNA of the CDR3: TGTGCCAGCTCCAGGGGGGTGAACTATGGCTACACCTTC. Amino acid sequence: CASSRGVNYGYTF.